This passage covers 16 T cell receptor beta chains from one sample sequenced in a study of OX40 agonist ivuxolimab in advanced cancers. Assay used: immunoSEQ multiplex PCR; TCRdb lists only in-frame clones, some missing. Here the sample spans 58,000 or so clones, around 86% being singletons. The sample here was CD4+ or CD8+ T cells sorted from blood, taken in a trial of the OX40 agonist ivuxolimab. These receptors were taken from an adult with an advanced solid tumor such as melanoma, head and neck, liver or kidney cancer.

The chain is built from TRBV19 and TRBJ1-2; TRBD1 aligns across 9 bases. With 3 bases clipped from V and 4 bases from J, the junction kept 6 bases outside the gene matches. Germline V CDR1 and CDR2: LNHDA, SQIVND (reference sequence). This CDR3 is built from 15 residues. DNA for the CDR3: TGTGCCAGTAGTATCGTACAGGGGGCGGGCTATGGCTACACCTTC. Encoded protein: CASSIVQGAGYGYTF. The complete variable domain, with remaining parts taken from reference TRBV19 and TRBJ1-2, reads DGGITQSPKYLFRKEGQNVTLSCEQNLNHDAMYWYRQDPGQGLRLIYYSQIVNDFQKGDIAEGYSVSREKKESFPLTVTSAQKNPTAFYLCASSIVQGAGYGYTFGSGTRLTVV.

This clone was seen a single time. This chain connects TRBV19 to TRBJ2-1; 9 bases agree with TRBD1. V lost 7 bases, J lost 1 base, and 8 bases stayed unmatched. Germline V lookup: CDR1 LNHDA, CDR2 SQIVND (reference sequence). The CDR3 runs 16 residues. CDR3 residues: CASTPGTGLSYNEQFF. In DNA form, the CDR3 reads TGTGCCAGTACACCTGGGACAGGGTTGTCCTACAATGAGCAGTTCTTC.

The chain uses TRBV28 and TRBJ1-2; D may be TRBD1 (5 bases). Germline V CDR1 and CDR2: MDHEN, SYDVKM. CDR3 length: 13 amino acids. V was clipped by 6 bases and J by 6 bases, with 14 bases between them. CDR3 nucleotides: TGTGCCAGCAGCCCAACGGGGGACCATGGCTACACCTTC. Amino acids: CASSPTGDHGYTF.

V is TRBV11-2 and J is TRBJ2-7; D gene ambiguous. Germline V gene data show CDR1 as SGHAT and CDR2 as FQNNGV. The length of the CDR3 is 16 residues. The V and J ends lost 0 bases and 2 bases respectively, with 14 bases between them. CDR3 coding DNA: TGTGCCAGCAGCTTAGAGGAGCACAGTACAGCCTACGAGCAGTACTTC. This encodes CASSLEEHSTAYEQYF.

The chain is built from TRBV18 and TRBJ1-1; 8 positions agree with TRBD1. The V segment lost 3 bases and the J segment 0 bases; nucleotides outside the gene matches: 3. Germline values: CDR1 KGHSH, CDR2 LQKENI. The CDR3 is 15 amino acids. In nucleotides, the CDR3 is TGTGCCAGCTCACCTTCGACAGGGGTGAACACTGAAGCTTTCTTT. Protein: CASSPSTGVNTEAFF.

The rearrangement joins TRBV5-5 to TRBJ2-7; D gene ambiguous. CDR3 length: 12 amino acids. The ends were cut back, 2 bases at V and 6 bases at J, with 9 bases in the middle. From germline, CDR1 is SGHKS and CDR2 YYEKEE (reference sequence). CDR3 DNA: TGTGCCAGCAGCTTAAACACCCTCGAGCAGTACTTC. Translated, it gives CASSLNTLEQYF.

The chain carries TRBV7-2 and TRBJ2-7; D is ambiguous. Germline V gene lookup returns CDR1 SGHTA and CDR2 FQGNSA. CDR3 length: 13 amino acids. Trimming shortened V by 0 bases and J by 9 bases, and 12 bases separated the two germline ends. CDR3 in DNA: TGTGCCAGCAGCTTAGCGGTGAGAAAGGGGCAGTACTTC. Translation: CASSLAVRKGQYF.

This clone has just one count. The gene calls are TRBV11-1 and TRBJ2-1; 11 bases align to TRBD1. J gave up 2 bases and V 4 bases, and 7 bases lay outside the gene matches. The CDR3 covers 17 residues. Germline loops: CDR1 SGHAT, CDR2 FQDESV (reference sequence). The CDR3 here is CASSSAPGQGAYNEQFF. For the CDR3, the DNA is TGTGCCAGCAGCTCAGCGCCGGGACAGGGGGCCTACAATGAGCAGTTCTTC. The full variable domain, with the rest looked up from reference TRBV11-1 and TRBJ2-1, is EAEVAQSPRYKITEKSQAVAFWCDPISGHATLYWYRQILGQGPELLVQFQDESVVDDSQLPKDRFSAERLKGVDSTLKIQPAELGDSAMYLCASSSAPGQGAYNEQFFGPGTRLTVL.

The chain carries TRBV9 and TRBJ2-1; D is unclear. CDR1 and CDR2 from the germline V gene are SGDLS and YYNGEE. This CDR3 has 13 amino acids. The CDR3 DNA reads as TGTGTCCGCCAAGAGGAAGGCTACAATGAGCAGTTCTTC. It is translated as CVRQEEGYNEQFF.

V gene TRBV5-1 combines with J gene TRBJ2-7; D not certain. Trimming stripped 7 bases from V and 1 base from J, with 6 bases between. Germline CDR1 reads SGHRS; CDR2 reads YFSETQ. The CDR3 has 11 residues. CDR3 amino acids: CASCDSYEQYF. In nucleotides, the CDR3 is TGCGCCAGCTGCGATTCCTACGAGCAGTACTTC.

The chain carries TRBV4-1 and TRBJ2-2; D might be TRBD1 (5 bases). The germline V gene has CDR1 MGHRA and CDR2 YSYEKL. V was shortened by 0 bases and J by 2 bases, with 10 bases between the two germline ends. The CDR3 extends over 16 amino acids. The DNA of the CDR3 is TGCGCCAGCAGCCAAGATGCCCGGACAAACACCGGGGAGCTGTTTTTT. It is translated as CASSQDARTNTGELFF.

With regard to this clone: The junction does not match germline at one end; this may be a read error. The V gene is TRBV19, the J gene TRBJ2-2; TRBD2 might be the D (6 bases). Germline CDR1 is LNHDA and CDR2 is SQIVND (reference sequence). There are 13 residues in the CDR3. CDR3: CASSIGTGGEPFF. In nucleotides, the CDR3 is TGTGCCAGTAGTATCGGGACGGGCGGGGAGCCGTTTTTT.

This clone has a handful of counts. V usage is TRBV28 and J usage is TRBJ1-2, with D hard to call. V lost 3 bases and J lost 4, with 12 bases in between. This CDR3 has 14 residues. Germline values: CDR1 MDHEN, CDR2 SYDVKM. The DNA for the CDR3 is TGTGCCAGCAGTTTGATAAACAGATCCTATGGCTACACCTTC. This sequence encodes CASSLINRSYGYTF.

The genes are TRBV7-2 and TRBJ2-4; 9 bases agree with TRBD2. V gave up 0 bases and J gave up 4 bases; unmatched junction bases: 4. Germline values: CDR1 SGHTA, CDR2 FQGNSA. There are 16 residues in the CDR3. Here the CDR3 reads CASSLAVGLAKNIQYF. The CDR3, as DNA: TGTGCCAGCAGCTTAGCGGTAGGACTAGCGAAAAACATTCAGTACTTC.

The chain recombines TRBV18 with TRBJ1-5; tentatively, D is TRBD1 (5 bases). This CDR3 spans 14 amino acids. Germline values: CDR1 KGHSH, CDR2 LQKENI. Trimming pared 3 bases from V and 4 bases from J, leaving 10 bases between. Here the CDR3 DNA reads TGTGCCAGCTCACCGGGGGGAGATAATCAGCCCCAGCATTTT. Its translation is CASSPGGDNQPQHF. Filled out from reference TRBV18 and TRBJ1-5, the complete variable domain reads NAGVMQNPRHLVRRRGQEARLRCSPMKGHSHVYWYRQLPEEGLKFMVYLQKENIIDESGMPKERFSAEFPKEGPSILRIQQVVRGDSAAYFCASSPGGDNQPQHFGDGTRLSIL.

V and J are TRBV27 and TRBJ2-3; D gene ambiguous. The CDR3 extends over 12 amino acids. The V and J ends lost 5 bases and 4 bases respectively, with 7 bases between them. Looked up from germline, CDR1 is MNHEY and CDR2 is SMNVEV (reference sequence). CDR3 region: CASSRPADTQYF. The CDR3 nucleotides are TGTGCCAGCAGTCGTCCCGCAGATACGCAGTATTTT.